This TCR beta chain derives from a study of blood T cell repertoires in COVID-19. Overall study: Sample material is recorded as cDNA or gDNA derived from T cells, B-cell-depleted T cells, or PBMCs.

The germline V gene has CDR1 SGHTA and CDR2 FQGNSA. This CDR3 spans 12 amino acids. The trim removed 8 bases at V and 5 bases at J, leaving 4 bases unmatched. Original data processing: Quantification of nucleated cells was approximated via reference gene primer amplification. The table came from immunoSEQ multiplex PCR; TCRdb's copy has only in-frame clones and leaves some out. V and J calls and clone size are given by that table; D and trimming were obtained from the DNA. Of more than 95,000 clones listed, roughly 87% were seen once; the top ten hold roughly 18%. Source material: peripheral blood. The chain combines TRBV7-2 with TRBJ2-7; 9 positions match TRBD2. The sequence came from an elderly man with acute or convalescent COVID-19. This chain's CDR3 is CASGLALHEQYF. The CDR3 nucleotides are TGTGCCAGCGGACTAGCGCTCCACGAGCAGTACTTC.